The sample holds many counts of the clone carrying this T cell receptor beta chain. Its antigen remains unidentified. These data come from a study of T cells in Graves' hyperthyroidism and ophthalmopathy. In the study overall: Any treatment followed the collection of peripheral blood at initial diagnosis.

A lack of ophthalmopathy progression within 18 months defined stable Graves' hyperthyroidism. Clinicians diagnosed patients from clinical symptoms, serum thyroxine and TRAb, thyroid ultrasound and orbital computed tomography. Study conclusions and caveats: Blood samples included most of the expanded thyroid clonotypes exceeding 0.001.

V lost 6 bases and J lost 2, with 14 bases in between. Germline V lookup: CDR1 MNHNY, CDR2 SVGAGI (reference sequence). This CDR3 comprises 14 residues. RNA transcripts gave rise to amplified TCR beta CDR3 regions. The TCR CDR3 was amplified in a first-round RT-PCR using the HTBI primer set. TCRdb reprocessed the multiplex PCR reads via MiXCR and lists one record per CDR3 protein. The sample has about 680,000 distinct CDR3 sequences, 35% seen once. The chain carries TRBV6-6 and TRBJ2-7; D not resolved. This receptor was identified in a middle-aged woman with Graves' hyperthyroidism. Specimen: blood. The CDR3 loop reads CASSQTLGPYEQYF. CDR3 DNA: TGTGCCAGCAGCCAAACCCTCGGGCCCTACGAGCAGTACTTC.